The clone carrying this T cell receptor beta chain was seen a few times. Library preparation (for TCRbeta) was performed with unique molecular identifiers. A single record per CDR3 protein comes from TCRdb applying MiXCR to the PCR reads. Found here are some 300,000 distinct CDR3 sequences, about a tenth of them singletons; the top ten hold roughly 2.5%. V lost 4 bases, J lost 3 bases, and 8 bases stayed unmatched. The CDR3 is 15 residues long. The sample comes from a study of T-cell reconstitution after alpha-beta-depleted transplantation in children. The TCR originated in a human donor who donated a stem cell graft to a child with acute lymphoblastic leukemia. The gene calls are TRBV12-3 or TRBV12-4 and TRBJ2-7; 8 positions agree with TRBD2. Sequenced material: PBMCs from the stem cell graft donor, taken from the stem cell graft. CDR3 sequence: CASSSRAGVFYEQYF. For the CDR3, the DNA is TGTGCCAGCAGTTCCCGAGCGGGGGTGTTCTACGAGCAGTACTTC.